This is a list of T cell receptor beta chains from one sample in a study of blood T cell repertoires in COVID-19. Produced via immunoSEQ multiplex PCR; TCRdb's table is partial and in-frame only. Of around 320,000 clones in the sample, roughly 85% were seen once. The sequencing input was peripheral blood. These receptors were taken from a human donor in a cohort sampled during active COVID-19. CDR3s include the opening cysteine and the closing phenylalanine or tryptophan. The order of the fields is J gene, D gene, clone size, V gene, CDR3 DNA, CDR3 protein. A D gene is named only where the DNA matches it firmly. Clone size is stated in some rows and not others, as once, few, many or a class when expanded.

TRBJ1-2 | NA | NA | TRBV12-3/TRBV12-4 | TGTGCCAGCAGCCGGAACTATGGCTACACCTTC | CASSRNYGYTF
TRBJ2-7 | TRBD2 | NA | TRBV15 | TGTGCCACCAGCAGAGATAGAGGCGGGGGGAGCGAGCAGTACTTC | CATSRDRGGGSEQYF
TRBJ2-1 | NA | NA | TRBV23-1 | TGCGCCAGCGGTACTGGGCTCATAAATGAGCAGTTCTTC | CASGTGLINEQFF
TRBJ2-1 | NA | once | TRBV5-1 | TGCGCCAGCAGCTTGGATGGTAGCGGACCCAATGAGCAGTTCTTC | CASSLDGSGPNEQFF
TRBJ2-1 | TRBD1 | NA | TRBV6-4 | TGTGCCAGCAGTGACTCTGGCAGGGGGTACCGACTCTCCTACAATGAGCAGTTCTTC | CASSDSGRGYRLSYNEQFF
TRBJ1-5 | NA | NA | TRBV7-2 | TGTGCCAGCAGCTTAGTCACAGTTTATCAGCCCCAGCATTTT | CASSLVTVYQPQHF
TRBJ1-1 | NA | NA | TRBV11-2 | TGTGCCAGCAGGGAAACAGGGACGAACACTGAAGCTTTCTTT | CASRETGTNTEAFF
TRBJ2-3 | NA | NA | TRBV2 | TGTGCCAGCACTATCGATCACACAGATACGCAGTATTTT | CASTIDHTDTQYF
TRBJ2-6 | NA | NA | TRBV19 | TGTGCCAGTAAATTTCGGTTCTCTGGGGCCAACGTCCTGACTTTC | CASKFRFSGANVLTF
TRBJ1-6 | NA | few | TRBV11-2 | TGTGCCAGCAGCTTAGGACAGATATATAATTCACCCCTCCACTTT | CASSLGQIYNSPLHF
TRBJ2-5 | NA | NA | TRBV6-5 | TGTGCCAGCAGCGGGGGGCGGGAGACCCAGTACTTC | CASSGGRETQYF
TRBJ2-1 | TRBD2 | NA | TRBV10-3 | TGTGCCATCAGTGCAATCAGCGGGGGGACAGACAATGAGCAGTTCTTC | CAISAISGGTDNEQFF
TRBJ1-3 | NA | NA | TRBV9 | TGTGCCAGCACCTCGCAGGGTGCATCTGGAAACACCATATATTTT | CASTSQGASGNTIYF
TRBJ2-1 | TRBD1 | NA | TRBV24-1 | TGTGCCACCAGTGATTGGGGACAGGGGGTCTACAATGAGCAGTTCTTC | CATSDWGQGVYNEQFF
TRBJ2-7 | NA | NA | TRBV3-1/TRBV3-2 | TGTGCCAGCAGCCTCACTCCCTCAACCTCCTACGAGCAGTACTTC | CASSLTPSTSYEQYF
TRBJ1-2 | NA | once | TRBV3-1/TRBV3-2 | TGTGCCAGCAGCCAAGAGGGCGGACTCTATGGCTACACCTTC | CASSQEGGLYGYTF
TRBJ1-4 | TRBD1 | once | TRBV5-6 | TGTGCCAGCAGATCAGGGGGGAGTGAAAAACTGTTTTTT | CASRSGGSEKLFF
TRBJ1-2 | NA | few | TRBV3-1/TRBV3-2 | TGTGCCAGCAGCGATGTCTATTCAGACCGTTCCTCCAGGGGTGGCTACACCTTC | CASSDVYSDRSSRGGYTF
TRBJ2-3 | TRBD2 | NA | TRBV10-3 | TGTGCCATCAGACCTACTAGCGGGGGGGGCCATACGCAGTATTTT | CAIRPTSGGGHTQYF
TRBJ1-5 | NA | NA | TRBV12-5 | TGTGCTAGTGGTTTGTGGGGAGTAAATCAGCCCCAGCATTTT | CASGLWGVNQPQHF
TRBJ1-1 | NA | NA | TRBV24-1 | TGTGCCACCAGTGATCTAATCTCTTTTACAGGTGGGGAAGCTTTCTTT | CATSDLISFTGGEAFF
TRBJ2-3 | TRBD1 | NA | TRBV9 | TGTGCCAGCAGCGTAGGAGACAGGGTTGTAGATACGCAGTATTTT | CASSVGDRVVDTQYF
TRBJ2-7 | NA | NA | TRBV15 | TGTGCCACCAGCAGAGGGGGGGTAAACGAGCAGTACTTC | CATSRGGVNEQYF
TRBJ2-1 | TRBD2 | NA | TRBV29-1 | TGCAGCGTTTCCGGGGGACTAGCGAATGAGCAGTTCTTC | CSVSGGLANEQFF
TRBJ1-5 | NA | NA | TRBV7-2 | TGTGCCAGCAGCCCGCAGGGTCTGGGTCAGCCCCAGCATTTT | CASSPQGLGQPQHF